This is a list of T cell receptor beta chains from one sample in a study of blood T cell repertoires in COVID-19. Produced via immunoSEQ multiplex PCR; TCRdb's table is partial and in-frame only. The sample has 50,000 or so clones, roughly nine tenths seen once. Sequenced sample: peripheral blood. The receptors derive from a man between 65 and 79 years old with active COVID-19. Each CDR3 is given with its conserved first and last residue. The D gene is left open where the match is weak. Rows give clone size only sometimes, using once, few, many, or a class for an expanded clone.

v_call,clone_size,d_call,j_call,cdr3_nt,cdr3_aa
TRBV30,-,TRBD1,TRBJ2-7,TGTGCCTGGAGTGGGGGGACAGGTTTTTCCTACGAGCAGTACTTC,CAWSGGTGFSYEQYF
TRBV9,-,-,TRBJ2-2,TGTGCCAGCAGCGTTGCCCCCGGTCCGCGCGGGGAGCTGTTTTTT,CASSVAPGPRGELFF
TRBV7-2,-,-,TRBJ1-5,TGTGCCAGCAGCTTAGACCTAAATCAGCCCCAGCATTTT,CASSLDLNQPQHF
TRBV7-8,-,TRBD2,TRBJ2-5,TGTGCCAGCAGCTCAACTCCAATCGCGGGGGGTGGGCAGACCCAGTACTTC,CASSSTPIAGGGQTQYF
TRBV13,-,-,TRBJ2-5,TGTGCCAGCAACTGGGGCGTAGGAGAGACCCAGTACTTC,CASNWGVGETQYF
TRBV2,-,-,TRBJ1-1,TGTGCCAGCAGTGATGGGCTTAAGATTGAAGCTTTCTTT,CASSDGLKIEAFF
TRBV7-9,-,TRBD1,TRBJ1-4,TGTGCCAGCAGCTACCTCCTGGGACAGATGGAAAAACTGTTTTTT,CASSYLLGQMEKLFF
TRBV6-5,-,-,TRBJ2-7,TGTGCCAGCAGCCTCGGGACTCCAAATGAGCAGTACTTC,CASSLGTPNEQYF
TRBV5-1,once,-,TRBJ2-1,TGCGCCAGCAGCCCCCCAGGGCAATACAATGAGCAGTTCTTC,CASSPPGQYNEQFF
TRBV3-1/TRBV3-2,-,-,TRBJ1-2,TGTGCCAGCAGCCAAGGAGAGGGTCGTGGCTACACCTTC,CASSQGEGRGYTF
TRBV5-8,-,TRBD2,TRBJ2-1,TGTGCCAGCAGCCAACTCGGGGGGGTCACTTACAATGAGCAGTTCTTC,CASSQLGGVTYNEQFF
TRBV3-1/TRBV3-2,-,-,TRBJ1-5,TGTGCCAGCAGCCAAGTGGCGCCGGGATTCGGTCAGCCCCAGCATTTT,CASSQVAPGFGQPQHF
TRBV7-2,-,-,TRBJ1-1,TGTGCCAGCAGCTTAGGGAAGGGGCTCGAAGCTTTCTTT,CASSLGKGLEAFF
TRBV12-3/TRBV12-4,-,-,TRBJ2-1,TGTGCCAGCAGTTCTAGCGTCGAGCAGTTCTTC,CASSSSVEQFF
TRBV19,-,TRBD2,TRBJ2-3,TGTGCCAGTAGTTCAGGACTAGCGGGGAACACAGATACGCAGTATTTT,CASSSGLAGNTDTQYF
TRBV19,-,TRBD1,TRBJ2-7,TGTGCCAGTAGAAACAGGGGGACCTACGAGCAGTACTTC,CASRNRGTYEQYF
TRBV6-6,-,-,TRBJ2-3,TGTGCCACACACAGGCAGGGAAGCACAGATACGCAGTATTTT,CATHRQGSTDTQYF
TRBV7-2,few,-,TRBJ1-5,TGTGCCAGCAGCTTAGCGAACAGGGTGGGGAATCAGCCCCAGCATTTT,CASSLANRVGNQPQHF
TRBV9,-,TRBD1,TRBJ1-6,TGTGCCAGCAGCCCAAGGACAGGGGGCGATTCACCCCTCCACTTT,CASSPRTGGDSPLHF
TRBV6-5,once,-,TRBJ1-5,TGTGCCAGCAGCAGGGGAGGGGCTCACGGTCAGCCCCAGCATTTT,CASSRGGAHGQPQHF
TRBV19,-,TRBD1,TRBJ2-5,TGTGCCAGTAGCGACAGGGGGAGAGAGACCCAGTACTTC,CASSDRGRETQYF
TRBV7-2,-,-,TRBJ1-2,TGTGCCAGCAGCTTAGTCACAGATTATGGCTACACCTTC,CASSLVTDYGYTF
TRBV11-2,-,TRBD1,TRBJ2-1,TGTGCCAGCAGATATAGACAGGGGTACAATGAGCAGTTCTTC,CASRYRQGYNEQFF
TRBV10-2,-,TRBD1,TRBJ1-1,TGCGCCAGCAAAGGACAGGGAGGTACTGAAGCTTTCTTT,CASKGQGGTEAFF
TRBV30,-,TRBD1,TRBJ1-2,TGTGCCTGCACCAGGGGGCTGGTCTATGGCTACACCTTC,CACTRGLVYGYTF